This T cell receptor (beta chain) was documented in a study of CD8 T cells in ankylosing spondylitis. Study-level points and caveats: Prior work had noted some motif variants in reactive arthritis blood and synovial fluid. The authors found the disease-linked clones to be CD8+ and relatively rare in peripheral blood. Made up of about eight highly homologous variants, a TCR beta motif appeared characteristic of ankylosing spondylitis blood. Reported data indicate significant enrichment of disease-linked clones within matched ankylosing spondylitis synovial fluid.

This clonotype was found many times. Its antigen is not identified. CDR1 and CDR2 from the germline V gene are DFQATT and SNEGSKA (reference sequence). The CDR3 is made up of 15 amino acids. Trimming removed 2 bases from V and 0 bases from J, with 11 bases in between. Libraries of TCR beta came from quantitative 5'-RACE with molecular barcodes. TCRdb reanalysed the 5' RACE reads using MiXCR and keeps one entry per CDR3 protein. The sample has 450,000 to 550,000 distinct CDR3 sequences, about 5% seen once. V usage is TRBV20-1 and J usage is TRBJ2-1; possibly TRBD1 for D (6 bases). The sample was blood, either unsorted or a sorted T cell fraction (not recorded which). The receptor was isolated from a male donor with ankylosing spondylitis. This CDR3 is CSARRQEASYNEQFF. DNA of the CDR3: TGCAGTGCTAGAAGACAGGAAGCCTCCTACAATGAGCAGTTCTTC.